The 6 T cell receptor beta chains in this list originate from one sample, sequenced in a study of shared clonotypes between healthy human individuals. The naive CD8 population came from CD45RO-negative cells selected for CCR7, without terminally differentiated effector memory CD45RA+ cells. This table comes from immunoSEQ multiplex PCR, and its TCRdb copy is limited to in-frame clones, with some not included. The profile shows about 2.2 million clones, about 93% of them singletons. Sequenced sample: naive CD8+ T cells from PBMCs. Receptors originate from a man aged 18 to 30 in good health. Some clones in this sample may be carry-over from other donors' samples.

CDR3 in amino acids: CASSVGTGLATGELFF. CDR3 nucleotide sequence: TGTGCCAGTAGTGTAGGGACAGGGCTCGCGACCGGGGAGCTGTTTTTT. This chain joins TRBV19 and TRBJ2-2; 9 nucleotides align to TRBD1. This CDR3 spans 16 amino acids. Germline trimming cut 5 bases from V and 5 bases from J; bases unmatched to any gene: 9. From germline, CDR1 is LNHDA and CDR2 SQIVND (reference sequence).

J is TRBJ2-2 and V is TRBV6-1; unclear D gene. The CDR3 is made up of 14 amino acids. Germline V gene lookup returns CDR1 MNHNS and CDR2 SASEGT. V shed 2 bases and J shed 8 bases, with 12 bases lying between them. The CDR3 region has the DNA TGTGCCAGCAGTGAAAAGCTTAGGACGGGGGAGCTGTTTTTT. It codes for CASSEKLRTGELFF.

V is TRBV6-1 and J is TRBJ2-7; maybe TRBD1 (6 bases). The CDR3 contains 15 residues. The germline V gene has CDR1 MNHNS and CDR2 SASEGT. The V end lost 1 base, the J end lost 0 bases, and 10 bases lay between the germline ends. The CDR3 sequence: CASSEVGQASYEQYF. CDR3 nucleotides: TGTGCCAGCAGTGAAGTGGGACAAGCCTCCTACGAGCAGTACTTC.

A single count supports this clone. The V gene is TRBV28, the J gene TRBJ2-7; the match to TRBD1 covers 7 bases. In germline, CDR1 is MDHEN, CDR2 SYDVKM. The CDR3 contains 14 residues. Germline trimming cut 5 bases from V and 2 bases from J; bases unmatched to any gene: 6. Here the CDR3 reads CASSPPGQTYEQYF. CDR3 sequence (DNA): TGTGCCAGCAGTCCACCGGGACAGACCTACGAGCAGTACTTC. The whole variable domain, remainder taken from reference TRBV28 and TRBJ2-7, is DVKVTQSSRYLVKRTGEKVFLECVQDMDHENMFWYRQDPGLGLRLIYFSYDVKMKEKGDIPEGYSVSREKKERFSLILESASTNQTSMYLCASSPPGQTYEQYFGPGTRLTVT.

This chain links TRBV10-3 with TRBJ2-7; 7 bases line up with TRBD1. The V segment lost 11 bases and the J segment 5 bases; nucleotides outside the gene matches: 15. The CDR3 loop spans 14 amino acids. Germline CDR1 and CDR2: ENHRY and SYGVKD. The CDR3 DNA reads TGTGCCGTAGGCCGAGGGGGCGTTAAGGACGAGCAGTACTTC. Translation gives CAVGRGGVKDEQYF.

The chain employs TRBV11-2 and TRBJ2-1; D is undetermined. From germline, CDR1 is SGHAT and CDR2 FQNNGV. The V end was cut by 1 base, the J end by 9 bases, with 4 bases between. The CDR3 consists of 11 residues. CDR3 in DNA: TGTGCCAGCAGCTTAGTGTCTGAGCAGTTCTTC. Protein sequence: CASSLVSEQFF.